Listed here are 23 T cell receptor beta chains from one sample, sequenced in a study of human T cells and chemical hapten exposure. A single record per CDR3 protein comes from TCRdb applying MiXCR to the RACE reads. The sample carries about 97,000 distinct CDR3 sequences, 25% to 35% recorded once. The time point is: patch test 3, about 24 weeks after DPC sensitization. Treatment indicated: therapeutic diphenylcyclopropenone sensitization with weekly scalp DPC. Sequencing was performed on whole blood, taken in connection with sensitization to the hapten diphenylcyclopropenone (DPC). The receptors here all came from a man aged 35 to 55 with alopecia areata. Some clones in this sample may be carry-over from other donors' samples.

The rearrangement uses TRBV12-3 or TRBV12-4 and TRBJ2-1, with 13 bases lining up with TRBD2. The V segment lost 5 bases and the J segment 9 bases; nucleotides outside the gene matches: 7. The CDR3 is made up of 15 amino acids. The CDR3 region is CASSPGLAGDSEQFF. CDR3 sequence (DNA): TGTGCCAGCAGTCCCGGACTAGCGGGAGATAGTGAGCAGTTCTTC.

The V gene is TRBV27, the J gene TRBJ2-4, with D perhaps TRBD1 (5 bases). The V gene lost 5 bases and the J gene lost 5 bases, with 19 bases spanning the gap. The CDR3 has 16 residues. Germline V gene lookup returns CDR1 MNHEY and CDR2 SMNVEV (reference sequence). The CDR3 protein is CASSTFGLAGQNIQYF. The CDR3 bases are TGTGCCAGCAGTACCTTTGGGTTAGCAGGGCAAAACATTCAGTACTTC.

The V gene is TRBV18, the J gene TRBJ1-1; TRBD1 is a possible D gene (6 bases). Trimming cost V 2 bases and J 4 bases, with 14 bases left between them. The CDR3 length is 15 residues. Germline V gene data show CDR1 as KGHSH and CDR2 as LQKENI. Here the CDR3 reads CASSPTRGRGTEAFF. Here the CDR3 DNA reads TGTGCCAGCTCACCAACGAGGGGGAGGGGCACTGAAGCTTTCTTT. Complete variable domain (other parts from reference TRBV18 and TRBJ1-1): NAGVMQNPRHLVRRRGQEARLRCSPMKGHSHVYWYRQLPEEGLKFMVYLQKENIIDESGMPKERFSAEFPKEGPSILRIQQVVRGDSAAYFCASSPTRGRGTEAFFGQGTRLTVV.

V and J are TRBV5-1 and TRBJ2-3, with 14 bases identical to TRBD2. The ends lost 0 bases at V and 4 bases at J; junction bases unmatched: 10. Germline CDR1 and CDR2: SGHRS and YFSETQ. CDR3 size: 19 residues. The CDR3 is CASSLEGTSGRRWADTQYF. The CDR3 DNA sequence: TGCGCCAGCAGCTTGGAAGGGACTAGCGGGAGAAGGTGGGCAGATACGCAGTATTTT.

The chain couples TRBV7-8 to TRBJ2-4; possible D gene TRBD1, 6 bases. Trimming removed 5 bases at V and 7 bases at J, with 12 bases between. The length of the CDR3 is 13 residues. Germline CDR1 and CDR2: SGHVS and FQNEAQ. CDR3 protein: CASSQGTNNIQYF. In nucleotides, the CDR3 is TGTGCCAGCAGCCAAGGGACAAACAACATTCAGTACTTC. Supplemented by reference TRBV7-8 and TRBJ2-4, the full variable domain reads GAGVSQSPRYKVAKRGQDVALRCDPISGHVSLFWYQQALGQGPEFLTYFQNEAQLDKSGLPSDRFFAERPEGSVSTLKIQRTQQEDSAVYLCASSQGTNNIQYFGAGTRLSVL.

This clonotype appeared a few times. The chain uses TRBV6-2 or TRBV6-3 and TRBJ2-3, with 13 nucleotides matching TRBD2. The CDR3 has 19 amino acids. The V segment lost 2 bases and the J segment 3 bases; nucleotides outside the gene matches: 11. The V gene's germline CDR1 is MNHEY and CDR2 SVGEGT. CDR3 nucleotides: TGTGCCAGCAGTTACATCGCCGGACTAGCGGGAGTTGGAACAGATACGCAGTATTTT. It translates to CASSYIAGLAGVGTDTQYF.

The chain is built from TRBV18 and TRBJ2-5; D call uncertain. V lost 3 bases and J 4 bases, leaving 9 bases between the germline ends. The CDR3 totals 13 residues. From germline, CDR1 is KGHSH and CDR2 LQKENI. This CDR3 is CASSPVQRETQYF. CDR3 sequence (DNA): TGTGCCAGCTCACCTGTACAGCGAGAGACCCAGTACTTC.

The sample holds a few counts of this clonotype. This sequence joins TRBV30 and TRBJ2-5; D is possibly TRBD1 (5 bases). Trimming pared 0 bases from V and 5 bases from J, leaving 10 bases between. The germline gives CDR1 GTSNPN, CDR2 SVGIG (reference sequence). The length of the CDR3 is 13 residues. CDR3 sequence (DNA): TGTGCCTGGAGTGTAGGGGTGGGGGAGACCCAGTACTTC. As protein: CAWSVGVGETQYF. The whole variable domain, remainder taken from reference TRBV30 and TRBJ2-5, is SQTIHQWPATLVQPVGSPLSLECTVEGTSNPNLYWYRQAAGRGLQLLFYSVGIGQISSEVPQNLSASRPQDRQFILSSKKLLLSDSGFYLCAWSVGVGETQYFGPGTRLLVL.

The chain is built from TRBV24-1 and TRBJ2-1, with TRBD1 identical over 7 bases. The CDR3 sequence is 15 residues long. The germline V gene encodes CDR1 KGHDR and CDR2 SFDVKD. With V trimmed by 4 bases and J by 0 bases, 2 bases remained unmatched. The CDR3 loop is CATSEYRGSYNEQFF. In DNA form, the CDR3 reads TGTGCCACCAGTGAGTACAGGGGCTCCTACAATGAGCAGTTCTTC.

This rearrangement joins TRBV12-3 or TRBV12-4 to TRBJ2-7, with D possibly TRBD1 on 6 matching bases. There are 15 residues in the CDR3. Trimming cost V 2 bases and J 4 bases, with 15 bases left between them. Here the CDR3 DNA reads TGTGCCAGCAGTTTACAGGGGCCCCGAGGGTACGAGCAGTACTTC. Its translation: CASSLQGPRGYEQYF.

In this sample, this clonotype turned up many times. CDR3 sequence reads: CASSLVGGRPTEAFF. CDR3 bases: TGTGCCAGCAGTTTAGTAGGGGGGCGCCCCACTGAAGCTTTCTTT. V is TRBV28 and J is TRBJ1-1; a weak D match, TRBD1 (6 bases). Between the trimmed V and J ends, which lost 2 bases and 4 bases, there was a span of 14 bases. Per germline, CDR1 MDHEN and CDR2 SYDVKM. The CDR3 is 15 amino acids. Full variable domain (rest looked up from reference TRBV28 and TRBJ1-1): DVKVTQSSRYLVKRTGEKVFLECVQDMDHENMFWYRQDPGLGLRLIYFSYDVKMKEKGDIPEGYSVSREKKERFSLILESASTNQTSMYLCASSLVGGRPTEAFFGQGTRLTVV.

CDR3 bases: TGCAGTGCTCGAGCGGGAGGCCGCTACGAGCAGTACTTC. Amino acids: CSARAGGRYEQYF. This chain uses TRBV20-1 with TRBJ2-7, with TRBD2 matching 9 bases. The germline V gene encodes CDR1 DFQATT and CDR2 SNEGSKA (reference sequence). This CDR3 is 13 amino acids long. Trimming removed 5 bases from V and 3 bases from J; junction bases left unmatched: 5.

This clonotype showed up just once. CDR3 region: CASSLTSGAYYGYTF. In nucleotides, the CDR3 is TGTGCCAGCTCACTAACTTCGGGGGCCTACTATGGCTACACCTTC. The chain links TRBV18 to TRBJ1-2, with TRBD1 as a possible D gene (6 bases). CDR3 length: 15 residues. Deletions cut 4 bases from V and 3 bases from J, with 15 bases between. Per the germline V gene, CDR1 is KGHSH and CDR2 is LQKENI.

The chain recombines TRBV11-2 with TRBJ2-3; no clear D gene. V dropped 4 bases and J dropped 4 bases, with 15 bases sitting between them. CDR3 length: 15 residues. Germline values: CDR1 SGHAT, CDR2 FQNNGV. The CDR3 is CASSSQGFPADTQYF. Written as DNA, the CDR3 is TGTGCCAGCAGCTCCCAAGGGTTCCCGGCAGATACGCAGTATTTT.

This clonotype was detected a few times. The chain links TRBV6-1 to TRBJ1-5; D call uncertain. Germline CDR1 and CDR2: MNHNS and SASEGT. Trimming pared 1 base from V and 4 bases from J, leaving 11 bases between. The CDR3 consists of 15 residues. The CDR3 coding sequence is TGTGCCAGCAGTGAAGTTCGGGCAGTTAATCAGCCCCAGCATTTT. Encoded protein: CASSEVRAVNQPQHF.

This clonotype came up once. The V and J genes are TRBV3-1 and TRBJ2-4; unclear D gene. V shed 0 bases and J shed 7 bases, with 7 bases lying between them. The CDR3 is 13 amino acids. Germline assignment: CDR1 LGHDT and CDR2 YNNKEL (reference sequence). The DNA for the CDR3 is TGTGCCAGCAGCCAAGATAGGTTGAACATTCAGTACTTC. Protein: CASSQDRLNIQYF.

This chain connects TRBV28 to TRBJ2-7; 7 bases are a match to TRBD1. The CDR3 spans 15 residues. With 2 bases clipped from V and 6 bases from J, the junction kept 10 bases outside the gene matches. Germline V gene data show CDR1 as MDHEN and CDR2 as SYDVKM. Written as DNA, the CDR3 is TGTGCCAGCAGTTTACTCCCCCAGGGGGTAAGCGAGCAGTACTTC. It encodes CASSLLPQGVSEQYF.

This clonotype was observed a few times. The rearrangement joins TRBV6-5 to TRBJ2-1; the match to TRBD2 covers 7 bases. CDR3 length: 13 residues. Germline CDR1 MNHEY, CDR2 SVGAGI. The trim removed 2 bases at V and 7 bases at J, leaving 2 bases unmatched. In DNA form, the CDR3 reads TGTGCCAGCAGTTACGGGAGGGGAAATGAGCAGTTCTTC. It codes for CASSYGRGNEQFF.

V usage is TRBV13 and J usage is TRBJ2-7; TRBD2 might be the D (6 bases). The length of the CDR3 is 15 residues. The V and J ends lost 3 bases and 7 bases respectively, with 19 bases between them. Germline values: CDR1 PRHDT, CDR2 FYEKMQ (reference sequence). CDR3 protein: CASSFLAGRPLEQYF. In nucleotides, the CDR3 is TGTGCCAGCAGCTTCCTGGCGGGACGACCATTGGAGCAGTACTTC. The full variable domain, its missing parts supplied by reference TRBV13 and TRBJ2-7, is AAGVIQSPRHLIKEKRETATLKCYPIPRHDTVYWYQQGPGQDPQFLISFYEKMQSDKGSIPDRFSAQQFSDYHSELNMSSLELGDSALYFCASSFLAGRPLEQYFGPGTRLTVT.

V and J are TRBV29-1 and TRBJ2-7; 9 bases match TRBD2. The CDR3 sequence is 13 residues long. The junction had 3 bases not matched to a gene; V was cut back by 1 base and J by 5 bases. Germline V gene sequence: CDR1 SQVTM, CDR2 ANQGSEA. The CDR3 loop is CSVEVRGRDEQYF. CDR3 in DNA: TGCAGCGTTGAAGTCCGCGGGAGGGACGAGCAGTACTTC.

This clonotype was detected a few times. The rearrangement joins TRBV2 to TRBJ2-2; no definite D call. Germline V gives CDR1 SNHLY, CDR2 FYNNEI. Between the trimmed V and J ends, which lost 4 bases and 5 bases, there was a span of 8 bases. The CDR3 extends over 13 amino acids. CDR3 sequence: CASSVIGTGELFF. CDR3 DNA sequence: TGTGCCAGCAGTGTGATAGGAACCGGGGAGCTGTTTTTT. Using reference TRBV2 and TRBJ2-2 for the parts outside the CDR3, the full variable domain is EPEVTQTPSHQVTQMGQEVILRCVPISNHLYFYWYRQILGQKVEFLVSFYNNEISEKSEIFDDQFSVERPDGSNFTLKIRSTKLEDSAMYFCASSVIGTGELFFGEGSRLTVL.

The DNA of the CDR3 is TGTGCCAGCAGCCCCGATCGCCTAGCGGGGGCAGATACGCAGTATTTT. Protein sequence: CASSPDRLAGADTQYF. The rearrangement links TRBV7-6 to TRBJ2-3, with 10 nucleotides matching TRBD2. V dropped 5 bases and J dropped 4; count of bases not matched to a gene: 9. CDR3 length: 16 amino acids. Germline values: CDR1 SGHVS, CDR2 FNYEAQ.

There are a few counts of this clonotype. The rearrangement links TRBV12-3 or TRBV12-4 to TRBJ2-7, with TRBD2 matching 12 bases. This CDR3 comprises 15 residues. V lost 5 bases and J lost 4; bases outside the gene matches: 6. This CDR3 reads CASSPTLAGGYEQYF. The CDR3 DNA is TGTGCCAGCAGTCCAACACTAGCGGGAGGATACGAGCAGTACTTC.